The 22 T cell receptor beta chains below come from one sample, sequenced in a study of CD8+ T cells in alopecia areata. As the sequencing template, cDNA was produced by extracting RNA and reverse transcribing it. Assay used: immunoSEQ multiplex PCR; TCRdb lists only in-frame clones, some missing. In the table there are 150,000 or so clones, around 87% of which are singletons. This sample comprised CD8+ T cells sorted from blood, obtained at week 0. The source of these receptors is a human donor with alopecia areata.

This clone has just one count. This rearrangement joins TRBV7-9 to TRBJ2-7; D gene unclear. V was trimmed by 3 bases and J by 2 bases, leaving 14 bases between them. CDR3 size: 15 residues. Germline CDR1 reads SEHNR; CDR2 reads FQNEAQ (reference sequence). This CDR3 is CASSFGLPSPYEQYF. CDR3 DNA sequence: TGTGCCAGCAGCTTTGGTTTACCCAGCCCCTACGAGCAGTACTTC.

The rearrangement links TRBV10-3 to TRBJ2-7; D not resolved. V lost 2 bases and J lost 5, with 7 bases in between. From germline, CDR1 is ENHRY and CDR2 SYGVKD. The CDR3 runs 12 residues. The CDR3 is CAISEIPDEQYF. CDR3 coding DNA: TGTGCCATCAGTGAGATCCCGGACGAGCAGTACTTC.

This clone was seen just once. The chain joins TRBV5-5 to TRBJ2-7; perhaps TRBD2 as D (5 bases). The length of the CDR3 is 13 residues. Germline V CDR1 and CDR2: SGHKS, YYEKEE (reference sequence). V shed 2 bases and J shed 2 bases, with 8 bases lying between them. The DNA for the CDR3 is TGTGCCAGCAGCTTCGGGGTAACCTACGAGCAGTACTTC. Its protein is CASSFGVTYEQYF.

J is TRBJ2-1 and V is TRBV5-4; the D gene could be TRBD1 or TRBD2 (7 bases each). The CDR3 loop spans 15 amino acids. V was cut by 4 bases and J by 6 bases, with 17 bases left in between. Germline V gives CDR1 SGHNT, CDR2 YYREEE (reference sequence). As DNA, the CDR3 is TGTGCCAGCAGCCCTACCGACAGGGAGGGCAATGAGCAGTTCTTC. It translates to CASSPTDREGNEQFF.

J is TRBJ2-3 and V is TRBV5-1; TRBD1 agrees at 9 bases. This CDR3 is 18 amino acids long. From germline, CDR1 is SGHRS and CDR2 YFSETQ. The trim removed 1 base at V and 3 bases at J, leaving 12 bases unmatched. Here the CDR3 DNA reads TGCGCCAGCAGCTTGTCTGATTTGGGGGACAGGGATACAGATACGCAGTATTTT. Translating gives CASSLSDLGDRDTDTQYF.

In its sample, this clone was seen once. The V gene is TRBV7-2, the J gene TRBJ2-3, with 15 nucleotides matching TRBD2. The germline V gene encodes CDR1 SGHTA and CDR2 FQGNSA. With 3 bases clipped from V and 1 base from J, the junction kept 5 bases outside the gene matches. The CDR3 sequence is 18 residues long. CDR3 coding DNA: TGTGCCAGCAGCTTGGGGACTAGCGGGAGGTGGGGCACAGATACGCAGTATTTT. As protein: CASSLGTSGRWGTDTQYF.

The J gene is TRBJ2-3, the V gene TRBV4-1; TRBD2 aligns across 7 bases. Trimming cost V 0 bases and J 4 bases; bases outside gene matches: 19. This CDR3 is built from 20 residues. Germline V gene lookup returns CDR1 MGHRA and CDR2 YSYEKL. The DNA for the CDR3 is TGCGCCAGCAGCCAAGATCCGGCGGGACTACCCCCTGTCGGCTCAGATACGCAGTATTTT. This gives the protein CASSQDPAGLPPVGSDTQYF.

The chain has TRBV29-1 and TRBJ2-4; maybe TRBD2 (6 bases). V was trimmed by 0 bases and J by 4 bases, leaving 13 bases between them. Germline V gene sequence: CDR1 SQVTM, CDR2 ANQGSEA. This CDR3 contains 15 residues. The DNA for the CDR3 is TGCAGCGTTGAAGATTTGGAGGAGGGGAAAAACATTCAGTACTTC. The encoded protein is CSVEDLEEGKNIQYF. The full variable domain, its missing parts supplied by reference TRBV29-1 and TRBJ2-4, is SAVISQKPSRDICQRGTSLTIQCQVDSQVTMMFWYRQQPGQSLTLIATANQGSEATYESGFVIDKFPISRPNLTFSTLTVSNMSPEDSSIYLCSVEDLEEGKNIQYFGAGTRLSVL.

This clone was found a few times. The chain couples TRBV7-2 to TRBJ2-1; 8 bases agree with TRBD2. Per the germline V gene, CDR1 is SGHTA and CDR2 is FQGNSA. This CDR3 has 16 residues. The ends lost 11 bases at V and 0 bases at J; junction bases unmatched: 12. The DNA for the CDR3 is TGTGCCCTCGGCGGCGCGGGAGGCCACTCCTACAATGAGCAGTTCTTC. This encodes CALGGAGGHSYNEQFF.

The genes are TRBV7-9 and TRBJ2-7, with 7 bases that match TRBD1. This CDR3 contains 14 residues. CDR1 and CDR2 (germline): SEHNR, FQNEAQ (reference sequence). V dropped 4 bases and J dropped 2; count of bases not matched to a gene: 5. The DNA for the CDR3 is TGTGCCAGCAGCTCCGGGACAGAGCCCTACGAGCAGTACTTC. This gives the protein CASSSGTEPYEQYF.

The chain links TRBV7-8 to TRBJ2-2; 7 bases match TRBD2. Germline CDR1 is SGHVS and CDR2 is FQNEAQ. The J segment lost 4 bases and the V segment lost 5 bases, leaving 7 bases of the junction unmatched. The CDR3 is 15 amino acids. CDR3 protein: CASSPSASGTGELFF. The CDR3 DNA reads TGTGCCAGCAGCCCATCTGCTAGCGGCACCGGGGAGCTGTTTTTT.

The count of this clone is one. The V and J genes are TRBV2 and TRBJ2-7; 11 bases are shared with TRBD2. Germline V gene sequence: CDR1 SNHLY, CDR2 FYNNEI. Trimming removed 5 bases from V and 3 bases from J; junction bases left unmatched: 15. CDR3 length equals 18 residues. The DNA for the CDR3 is TGTGCCAGCAGTCCTCTAGCGGGAGGAGGGTTGGGGTACTACGAGCAGTACTTC. Translation gives CASSPLAGGGLGYYEQYF.

This clone was seen a few times. The rearrangement links TRBV10-3 to TRBJ1-4, with D tentatively TRBD1 (5 bases). The germline V gene encodes CDR1 ENHRY and CDR2 SYGVKD. The CDR3 length is 12 residues. Trimming removed 8 bases at V and 7 bases at J, with 11 bases between. The CDR3 spells CAIGQGGEKLFF. In nucleotides, the CDR3 is TGTGCCATCGGGCAGGGCGGTGAAAAACTGTTTTTT.

This sequence joins TRBV28 and TRBJ2-1, with a tentative D call TRBD2 (5 bases). CDR1 is MDHEN, CDR2 SYDVKM, per germline. This CDR3 region has 14 residues. Trimming pared 1 base from V and 5 bases from J, leaving 9 bases between. CDR3: CASSLSPGNNEQFF. In DNA form, the CDR3 reads TGTGCCAGCAGTTTATCTCCGGGGAACAATGAGCAGTTCTTC.

The gene calls are TRBV9 and TRBJ1-2, with D tentatively TRBD1 (6 bases). The V end was cut by 4 bases, the J end by 0 bases, with 10 bases between. The CDR3 totals 14 residues. Per germline, CDR1 SGDLS and CDR2 YYNGEE. CDR3 amino acids: CASSPGETNYGYTF. The CDR3 DNA follows: TGTGCCAGCAGCCCAGGGGAAACTAACTATGGCTACACCTTC.

This chain uses TRBV13 with TRBJ2-7; D gene uncertain. This CDR3 comprises 14 residues. V was clipped by 2 bases and J by 2 bases, with 10 bases between them. The germline V gene encodes CDR1 PRHDT and CDR2 FYEKMQ (reference sequence). CDR3 loop: CASSLRSQTYEQYF. The DNA for the CDR3 is TGTGCCAGCAGCTTAAGGTCGCAAACCTACGAGCAGTACTTC.

V gene TRBV29-1 combines with J gene TRBJ1-4; D might be TRBD1 (5 bases). V was clipped by 1 base and J by 0 bases, with 18 bases between them. The germline V gene encodes CDR1 SQVTM and CDR2 ANQGSEA. This CDR3 has 18 amino acids. CDR3 nucleotide sequence: TGCAGCGTTGAAGTGTGGCAGGGAGAGCACTCAACTAATGAAAAACTGTTTTTT. Translating gives CSVEVWQGEHSTNEKLFF.

This clone was seen a handful of times. V usage is TRBV6-6 and J usage is TRBJ2-1, with unresolved D. V lost 0 bases and J lost 6, with 0 bases in between. The CDR3 is 11 amino acids. Germline V gene data show CDR1 as MNHNY and CDR2 as SVGAGI (reference sequence). CDR3 protein: CASSYSNEQFF. The CDR3 region has the DNA TGTGCCAGCAGTTACTCCAATGAGCAGTTCTTC.

The CDR3 protein is CASSLVIRGFHEQYF. In DNA form, the CDR3 reads TGTGCCAGCAGCTTAGTCATCCGGGGCTTCCACGAGCAGTACTTC. The chain couples TRBV7-6 to TRBJ2-7; perhaps D is TRBD1 or TRBD2 (5 bases each). The CDR3 contains 15 residues. From germline, CDR1 is SGHVS and CDR2 FNYEAQ. The V end lost 1 base, the J end lost 5 bases, and 15 bases lay between the germline ends.

The chain combines TRBV9 with TRBJ2-3, with D maybe TRBD2 (5 bases). The CDR3 length is 15 residues. The germline gives CDR1 SGDLS, CDR2 YYNGEE. Trimming pared 0 bases from V and 0 bases from J, leaving 8 bases between. Written as DNA, the CDR3 is TGTGCCAGCAGCGTAGAGTGGGAGAGCACAGATACGCAGTATTTT. This translates into CASSVEWESTDTQYF.

In regard to this clone: The identical CDR3 is also encoded by other nucleotide sequences in the sample. Written as DNA, the CDR3 is TGTGCCAGCAGCTCCCGATTGGGACCAGATACGCAGTATTTT. Residues: CASSSRLGPDTQYF. This chain connects TRBV7-6 to TRBJ2-3; the D gene could be TRBD1 or TRBD2 (5 bases each). Trimming cost V 4 bases and J 4 bases, with 12 bases left between them. Germline V lookup: CDR1 SGHVS, CDR2 FNYEAQ. The CDR3 length is 14 residues. Combining the CDR3 with reference TRBV7-6 and TRBJ2-3 gives the whole variable domain GAGVSQSPRYKVTKRGQDVALRCDPISGHVSLYWYRQALGQGPEFLTYFNYEAQQDKSGLPNDRFSAERPEGSISTLTIQRTEQRDSAMYRCASSSRLGPDTQYFGPGTRLTVL.

CDR3 loop: CASSKTEDGDNEQFF. CDR3 nucleotides: TGTGCCAGCAGTAAAACCGAGGACGGCGACAATGAGCAGTTCTTC. This chain links TRBV7-9 with TRBJ2-1, with no clear D. Germline CDR1 SEHNR, CDR2 FQNEAQ (reference sequence). Between the trimmed V and J ends, which lost 6 bases and 5 bases, there was a span of 17 bases. This CDR3 region has 15 residues. Full variable domain (missing parts from reference TRBV7-9 and TRBJ2-1): DTGVSQNPRHKITKRGQNVTFRCDPISEHNRLYWYRQTLGQGPEFLTYFQNEAQLEKSRLLSDRFSAERPKGSFSTLEIQRTEQGDSAMYLCASSKTEDGDNEQFFGPGTRLTVL.